This T cell receptor (beta chain) was found in a study of T cells in localized non-small cell lung cancer. Assay: immunoSEQ multiplex PCR; the TCRdb copy retains only in-frame clones and omits some. This repertoire shows 61,000 or so clones, 86% found once; its top ten account for 5.2%. V was cut by 0 bases and J by 4 bases, with 9 bases left in between. CDR1 is SGHDN, CDR2 FVKESK, per germline. The CDR3 runs to 14 residues. The sequence derives from a woman aged 40-75 years with stage I lung adenocarcinoma. The sample was peripheral blood, taken before any cancer treatment. This chain links TRBV14 with TRBJ1-2, with D uncertain. Here the CDR3 DNA reads TGTGCCAGCAGCCAAGATCTGCAAAGCTATGGCTACACCTTC. Translated: CASSQDLQSYGYTF. The full variable domain, with the rest looked up from reference TRBV14 and TRBJ1-2, is EAGVTQFPSHSVIEKGQTVTLRCDPISGHDNLYWYRRVMGKEIKFLLHFVKESKQDESGMPNNRFLAERTGGTYSTLKVQPAELEDSGVYFCASSQDLQSYGYTFGSGTRLTVV.